Listed below are T cell receptor beta chains from one sample, sequenced in a study of OX40 agonist ivuxolimab in advanced cancers. Method: immunoSEQ multiplex PCR; TCRdb's copy keeps in-frame clones and lacks some. The table shows 82,000 or so clones, with approximately 89% occurring only once. The specimen was CD4+ or CD8+ T cells sorted from blood, collected in a trial of the OX40 agonist ivuxolimab. These receptors came from an adult with an advanced solid tumor such as melanoma, head and neck, liver or kidney cancer. Each CDR3 is given with its conserved first and last residue. D genes are given only for firm matches.

d_gene: TRBD1
len: 14
v_gene: TRBV9
CDR3aa: CASSATGSTDTQYF

d_gene: .
len: 14
v_gene: TRBV5-6
CDR3aa: CASSWGKNTDTQYF

d_gene: .
len: 14
v_gene: TRBV11-3
CDR3aa: CASSRDGSTDTQYF

d_gene: .
len: 12
v_gene: TRBV6-1
CDR3aa: CASSEFRNTIYF

d_gene: TRBD1
len: 16
v_gene: TRBV4-1
CDR3aa: CASSQRTGGGAYEQYF

d_gene: .
len: 14
v_gene: TRBV28
CDR3aa: CASSLEAAGNTIYF

d_gene: .
len: 16
v_gene: TRBV5-6
CDR3aa: CASSRRRDIVVGKLFF

d_gene: TRBD1
len: 16
v_gene: TRBV5-1
CDR3aa: CASSRTSGDRADTIYF

d_gene: .
len: 14
v_gene: TRBV5-4
CDR3aa: CASSPGGTYYGYTF

d_gene: TRBD1
len: 15
v_gene: TRBV9
CDR3aa: CASSVAGTGFNGYTF

d_gene: .
len: 8
v_gene: TRBV7-3
CDR3aa: CASSLEFF

d_gene: .
len: 14
v_gene: TRBV15
CDR3aa: CATSRMQGRDTQYF

d_gene: .
len: 16
v_gene: TRBV10-2
CDR3aa: CASSEAAGVSNQPQHF

d_gene: TRBD1
len: 16
v_gene: TRBV29-1
CDR3aa: CSVGGTGGPVNYGYTF

d_gene: .
len: 16
v_gene: TRBV27
CDR3aa: CATGPRLRGSYNEQFF

d_gene: .
len: 12
v_gene: TRBV7-2
CDR3aa: CASSYGFREQFF

d_gene: .
len: 15
v_gene: TRBV5-6
CDR3aa: CASSFSASRPGGYTF

d_gene: .
len: 15
v_gene: TRBV11-2
CDR3aa: CASSLRQGSYNEQFF

d_gene: TRBD1
len: 17
v_gene: TRBV5-1
CDR3aa: CASSLGQGSPSGNEQFF

d_gene: .
len: 16
v_gene: TRBV15
CDR3aa: CATSRDGGRGGNTIYF

d_gene: .
len: 13
v_gene: TRBV30
CDR3aa: CAWKLTSGNTIYF

d_gene: .
len: 11
v_gene: TRBV29-1
CDR3aa: CSVVRAYEQYF

d_gene: .
len: 12
v_gene: TRBV2
CDR3aa: CASRHMNTEAFF

d_gene: TRBD1
len: 15
v_gene: TRBV28
CDR3aa: CASSPGDRGARGYTF

d_gene: TRBD1
len: 17
v_gene: TRBV5-5
CDR3aa: CASSGGQGGTVNEKLFF

d_gene: .
len: 12
v_gene: TRBV2
CDR3aa: CASNLRGVQQYF

d_gene: .
len: 14
v_gene: TRBV5-1
CDR3aa: CASSLEVRNTEAFF

d_gene: .
len: 13
v_gene: TRBV7-2
CDR3aa: CASSPGGYYGYTF

d_gene: .
len: 13
v_gene: TRBV9
CDR3aa: CASSRQNYNEQFF

d_gene: .
len: 13
v_gene: TRBV7-9
CDR3aa: CASSYQGRDGYTF

d_gene: TRBD2
len: 14
v_gene: TRBV9
CDR3aa: CASSVGGTNYEQYF

d_gene: TRBD1
len: 15
v_gene: TRBV5-1
CDR3aa: CASSLVVGQSLGAFF

d_gene: .
len: 15
v_gene: TRBV5-1
CDR3aa: CASSLDRPRTDTQYF

d_gene: .
len: 14
v_gene: TRBV30
CDR3aa: CAWSLRGSGEKLFF

d_gene: .
len: 15
v_gene: TRBV7-2
CDR3aa: CASSPPGGAKNIQYF

d_gene: .
len: 16
v_gene: TRBV5-1
CDR3aa: CASSFGVAASTDTQYF

d_gene: TRBD1
len: 15
v_gene: TRBV15
CDR3aa: CATRRGGQGDSPLHF

d_gene: .
len: 15
v_gene: TRBV11-2
CDR3aa: CASSLGRQITYEQYF

d_gene: .
len: 15
v_gene: TRBV7-9
CDR3aa: CASSLGGAGTAEAFF

d_gene: .
len: 12
v_gene: TRBV19
CDR3aa: CATSPGDYGYTF

d_gene: TRBD1
len: 15
v_gene: TRBV6-4
CDR3aa: CASRLTGPSNYGYTF

d_gene: TRBD1
len: 14
v_gene: TRBV29-1
CDR3aa: CSVEEGQGNYEQYF

d_gene: .
len: 13
v_gene: TRBV7-9
CDR3aa: CASSWGDGTEAFF

d_gene: TRBD1
len: 15
v_gene: TRBV6-1
CDR3aa: CASSPRGALGTEAFF

d_gene: .
len: 14
v_gene: TRBV11-3
CDR3aa: CASSNRDLADTQYF

d_gene: .
len: 16
v_gene: TRBV5-1
CDR3aa: CASSLDTGSTNEKLFF

d_gene: .
len: 13
v_gene: TRBV7-2
CDR3aa: CASSEQGIDTQYF

d_gene: .
len: 18
v_gene: TRBV10-1
CDR3aa: CASSESPGLGTSTDTQYF

d_gene: .
len: 16
v_gene: TRBV5-1
CDR3aa: CASSLGPDTGSYEQYF

d_gene: .
len: 11
v_gene: TRBV19
CDR3aa: CATLGVTEAFF

d_gene: .
len: 16
v_gene: TRBV5-6
CDR3aa: CASSLSGTATYNEQFF